The 26 T cell receptor beta chains presented below share a single source sample, sequenced in a study of blood T cell repertoires in COVID-19. Libraries were prepared by immunoSEQ multiplex PCR; TCRdb keeps only in-frame clonotypes and omits some of them. The sample lists about 100,000 clones; around nine tenths were seen once. The sequencing input was peripheral blood. The origin of the receptors is a man between 65 and 85 years old with acute or convalescent COVID-19.

The chain combines TRBV24-1 with TRBJ2-1; TRBD2 is a possible D gene (7 bases). Trimming removed 4 bases at V and 4 bases at J, with 16 bases between. The CDR3 runs 16 residues. Germline loops: CDR1 KGHDR, CDR2 SFDVKD. The CDR3 region is CATSEGGQATYNEQFF. CDR3 in DNA: TGTGCCACCAGTGAGGGGGGGCAGGCTACTTACAATGAGCAGTTCTTC.

The rearrangement links TRBV19 to TRBJ1-1; 8 bases line up with TRBD1. The V and J ends lost 8 bases and 4 bases, in that order; junction bases with no gene match: 15. This CDR3 is 16 amino acids long. The V gene's germline CDR1 is LNHDA and CDR2 SQIVND (reference sequence). CDR3 region: CASDGNRGGNVTEAFF. The CDR3 DNA follows: TGTGCCAGTGATGGTAACAGGGGGGGAAATGTCACTGAAGCTTTCTTT.

This chain joins TRBV7-9 and TRBJ2-1; 10 bases are a match to TRBD2. V was clipped by 1 base and J by 6 bases; unmatched bases: 3. CDR1 and CDR2 (germline): SEHNR, FQNEAQ (reference sequence). The CDR3 runs 15 residues. The CDR3 coding sequence is TGTGCCAGCAGCTTAGAAGCGGGGGGGCCCAATGAGCAGTTCTTC. Encoded protein: CASSLEAGGPNEQFF.

This chain joins TRBV6-2 or TRBV6-3 and TRBJ2-1; tentative D call: TRBD1 (5 bases). Germline-derived CDR1 and CDR2 are MNHEY and SVGEGT. The CDR3 has 18 amino acids. The germline V and J ends were trimmed by 2 bases and 1 base, with 18 bases remaining between them. The CDR3, as DNA: TGTGCCAGCAGTTACAGGCAGACAGTGAACCTGTCCTACAATGAGCAGTTCTTC. It codes for CASSYRQTVNLSYNEQFF.

The genes are TRBV19 and TRBJ1-5; D call uncertain. CDR1 is LNHDA, CDR2 SQIVND, per germline (reference sequence). The ends were cut back, 7 bases at V and 0 bases at J, with 13 bases in the middle. There are 15 residues in the CDR3. In DNA, the CDR3 is TGTGCCAGTACCCTCGGAGATTATAGCAATCAGCCCCAGCATTTT. The encoded protein is CASTLGDYSNQPQHF.

V usage is TRBV6-5 and J usage is TRBJ1-1; TRBD1 matches at 7 bases. Germline V gene lookup returns CDR1 MNHEY and CDR2 SVGAGI. The CDR3 is 11 amino acids. V shed 7 bases and J 7 bases; nucleotides not matched to a gene: 3. DNA for the CDR3: TGTGCCAGCAAGGGGGCAGGTGAAGCTTTCTTT. It encodes CASKGAGEAFF.

This chain uses TRBV18 with TRBJ1-2; 7 bases map to TRBD1. The CDR3 consists of 15 residues. Germline V lookup: CDR1 KGHSH, CDR2 LQKENI. J was trimmed by 0 bases and V by 3 bases; bases with no gene match: 4. In DNA form, the CDR3 reads TGTGCCAGCTCACCCCCGGGACAGCCTAACTATGGCTACACCTTC. It is translated as CASSPPGQPNYGYTF. Looking up the rest from reference TRBV18 and TRBJ1-2 gives the full variable domain: NAGVMQNPRHLVRRRGQEARLRCSPMKGHSHVYWYRQLPEEGLKFMVYLQKENIIDESGMPKERFSAEFPKEGPSILRIQQVVRGDSAAYFCASSPPGQPNYGYTFGSGTRLTVV.

The CDR3 here is CASSKELINSNQPQHF. The CDR3 DNA reads as TGTGCCAGCTCAAAGGAGCTCATAAATAGCAATCAGCCCCAGCATTTT. V usage is TRBV18 and J usage is TRBJ1-5; D is unclear. Germline V lookup: CDR1 KGHSH, CDR2 LQKENI. The CDR3 length is 16 residues. Trimming cost V 5 bases and J 0 bases, with 14 bases left between them.

This clone was recorded a few times. Additional DNA sequences in this sample encode the identical CDR3. The chain combines TRBV11-2 with TRBJ1-5; unclear D gene. Germline CDR1 and CDR2: SGHAT and FQNNGV. This CDR3 spans 13 amino acids. Trimming removed 2 bases at V and 6 bases at J, with 8 bases between. The CDR3: CASSLSGGQPQHF. CDR3 in DNA: TGTGCCAGCAGCTTAAGCGGTGGTCAGCCCCAGCATTTT.

This clone was detected only a few times. This rearrangement joins TRBV21-1 to TRBJ1-1. TRBV21-1 constitutes a pseudogene. CDR3 length equals 16 residues. CDR3 nucleotide sequence: TGTGCCAGCAGCAAAATCCGGTTGAGATGTAACACTGAAGCTTTCTTT. Its protein product is CASSKIRLRCNTEAFF.

The rearrangement links TRBV7-3 to TRBJ1-1; 10 nucleotides line up with TRBD1. Unmatched junction bases numbered 6, after V lost 5 bases and J lost 3 bases. This CDR3 contains 15 residues. Germline V lookup: CDR1 SGHTA, CDR2 FQGTGA. DNA of the CDR3: TGTGCCAGCAGCCCACGACAGGGGGCGCACACTGAAGCTTTCTTT. Protein product: CASSPRQGAHTEAFF.

A single count supports this clone. The chain joins TRBV7-9 to TRBJ2-1; 9 bases are a match to TRBD2. Trimming took 5 bases from V and 2 from J; bases not matched to a gene: 7. The CDR3 totals 16 residues. The V gene's germline CDR1 is SEHNR and CDR2 FQNEAQ (reference sequence). CDR3 protein: CASSTPASGTYNEQFF. As DNA, the CDR3 is TGTGCCAGCAGCACCCCTGCTAGCGGGACCTACAATGAGCAGTTCTTC. Full variable domain (outside the CDR3, taken from reference TRBV7-9 and TRBJ2-1): DTGVSQNPRHKITKRGQNVTFRCDPISEHNRLYWYRQTLGQGPEFLTYFQNEAQLEKSRLLSDRFSAERPKGSFSTLEIQRTEQGDSAMYLCASSTPASGTYNEQFFGPGTRLTVL.

The chain carries TRBV10-2 and TRBJ2-5, with TRBD2 matching over 8 bases. This CDR3 has 15 residues. Germline V gives CDR1 WSHSY, CDR2 SAAADI. With 6 bases clipped from V and 4 bases from J, the junction kept 10 bases outside the gene matches. The CDR3 nucleotides read TGCGCCAGCAGAGGCCGAGCGGGGGAGGGAGAGACCCAGTACTTC. It specifies CASRGRAGEGETQYF.

The chain combines TRBV4-1 with TRBJ1-4; 8 positions agree with TRBD1. The CDR3 is 15 residues long. The germline gives CDR1 MGHRA, CDR2 YSYEKL. V lost 4 bases to trimming and J lost 4 bases; unmatched junction nucleotides: 5. CDR3 DNA: TGCGCCAGCAGCCTCGGACAGGGTCGTAATGAAAAACTGTTTTTT. Amino acid sequence: CASSLGQGRNEKLFF.

The chain employs TRBV5-5 and TRBJ2-3, with 7 bases identical to TRBD2. The CDR3 runs 13 residues. With V trimmed by 10 bases and J by 7 bases, 12 bases remained unmatched. Per germline, CDR1 SGHKS and CDR2 YYEKEE (reference sequence). The CDR3 region is CASGGRRINTQYF. Here the CDR3 DNA reads TGTGCCTCGGGCGGGAGAAGGATAAATACGCAGTATTTT. Based on the CDR3 plus reference TRBV5-5 and TRBJ2-3, the full variable domain is DAGVTQSPTHLIKTRGQQVTLRCSPISGHKSVSWYQQVLGQGPQFIFQYYEKEERGRGNFPDRFSARQFPNYSSELNVNALLLGDSALYLCASGGRRINTQYFGPGTRLTVL.

This chain joins TRBV7-8 and TRBJ2-7; 8 bases map to TRBD2. Trimming cost V 8 bases and J 4 bases; bases outside gene matches: 4. This CDR3 contains 12 residues. Germline V gene data show CDR1 as SGHVS and CDR2 as FQNEAQ. In nucleotides, the CDR3 is TGTGCCAGCCTCGAGCGGGGGTACGAGCAGTACTTC. It yields the protein CASLERGYEQYF.

The chain couples TRBV7-9 to TRBJ2-3; TRBD2 matches 12 bases. This CDR3 has 18 residues. J gave up 3 bases and V 1 base, and 8 bases lay outside the gene matches. Germline CDR1 reads SEHNR; CDR2 reads FQNEAQ (reference sequence). The chain's CDR3 is CASSLGLAGGPWTDTQYF. CDR3 sequence (DNA): TGTGCCAGCAGCTTAGGCCTAGCGGGAGGGCCGTGGACAGATACGCAGTATTTT.

The chain is built from TRBV5-4 and TRBJ1-4; TRBD1 matches at 9 bases. CDR1 SGHNT and CDR2 YYREEE come from the germline V gene (reference sequence). The CDR3 has 15 residues. J was trimmed by 7 bases and V by 3 bases; bases with no gene match: 7. The CDR3 DNA reads as TGTGCCAGCAGCTCACCGGGACAGGGTACTGAAAAACTGTTTTTT. Residues: CASSSPGQGTEKLFF. The full variable domain, with the rest looked up from reference TRBV5-4 and TRBJ1-4, is ETGVTQSPTHLIKTRGQQVTLRCSSQSGHNTVSWYQQALGQGPQFIFQYYREEENGRGNFPPRFSGLQFPNYSSELNVNALELDDSALYLCASSSPGQGTEKLFFGSGTQLSVL.

This chain uses TRBV30 with TRBJ1-2, with TRBD1 identical over 9 bases. V gave up 1 base and J gave up 8 bases; unmatched junction bases: 11. CDR1 and CDR2 from the germline V gene are GTSNPN and SVGIG (reference sequence). The CDR3 has 15 amino acids. CDR3: CAWSAGTGNRGGYTF. CDR3 in DNA: TGTGCCTGGAGTGCCGGGACAGGGAATCGTGGAGGCTACACCTTC.

The genes are TRBV9 and TRBJ2-5; the D is unclear. CDR1 and CDR2 (germline): SGDLS, YYNGEE. This CDR3 contains 13 residues. Trimming shortened V by 0 bases and J by 5 bases, and 8 bases separated the two germline ends. CDR3 sequence reads: CASSVDPFETQYF. The CDR3 DNA is TGTGCCAGCAGCGTAGATCCATTCGAGACCCAGTACTTC. Full variable domain (remainder filled in from reference TRBV9 and TRBJ2-5): DSGVTQTPKHLITATGQRVTLRCSPRSGDLSVYWYQQSLDQGLQFLIQYYNGEERAKGNILERFSAQQFPDLHSELNLSSLELGDSALYFCASSVDPFETQYFGPGTRLLVL.

The rearrangement uses TRBV11-3 and TRBJ1-4; D is ambiguous. The V and J ends lost 0 bases and 4 bases respectively, with 6 bases between them. The CDR3 is 14 amino acids. Germline V gene lookup returns CDR1 SGHNT and CDR2 YENEEA. The CDR3 region has the DNA TGTGCCAGCAGCTTAGATCCCAGTAATGAAAAACTGTTTTTT. This translates into CASSLDPSNEKLFF. The full variable domain, rest sourced from reference TRBV11-3 and TRBJ1-4, is EAGVVQSPRYKIIEKKQPVAFWCNPISGHNTLYWYLQNLGQGPELLIRYENEEAVDDSQLPKDRFSAERLKGVDSTLKIQPAELGDSAVYLCASSLDPSNEKLFFGSGTQLSVL.

The V call is TRBV11-2, the J call TRBJ2-5; 9 bases fit TRBD2. The CDR3 consists of 12 residues. Losses at the gene ends were 6 bases for V and 10 bases for J; bases not matched to a gene: 6. Germline loops: CDR1 SGHAT, CDR2 FQNNGV. The CDR3 sequence is CASRPRGGGQYF. The DNA of the CDR3 is TGTGCCAGCAGGCCGCGGGGGGGTGGCCAGTACTTC.

The chain combines TRBV6-5 with TRBJ1-1; D is undetermined. With 2 bases removed from V and 1 base from J, the gap between germline ends came to 8 bases. Germline CDR1 and CDR2: MNHEY and SVGAGI. This CDR3 is built from 14 residues. As DNA, the CDR3 is TGTGCCAGCAGTTACCTACGGGAGAACACTGAAGCTTTCTTT. It specifies CASSYLRENTEAFF.

The sample holds one count of this clone. This chain joins TRBV19 and TRBJ1-3, with TRBD1 matching 8 bases. V lost 4 bases to trimming and J lost 2 bases; unmatched junction nucleotides: 1. This CDR3 is built from 14 residues. Per the germline V gene, CDR1 is LNHDA and CDR2 is SQIVND (reference sequence). CDR3 sequence reads: CASSTTGAGNTIYF. CDR3 nucleotides: TGTGCCAGTAGTACGACAGGGGCTGGAAACACCATATATTTT. The entire variable domain, with the rest obtained from reference TRBV19 and TRBJ1-3, is as follows: DGGITQSPKYLFRKEGQNVTLSCEQNLNHDAMYWYRQDPGQGLRLIYYSQIVNDFQKGDIAEGYSVSREKKESFPLTVTSAQKNPTAFYLCASSTTGAGNTIYFGEGSWLTVV.

The chain joins TRBV6-5 to TRBJ1-6; D uncertain. This CDR3 region has 16 residues. Trimming left V 0 bases short and J 7 bases short, with 13 bases between. Germline V lookup: CDR1 MNHEY, CDR2 SVGAGI. In DNA form, the CDR3 reads TGTGCCAGCAGTTACTCGGCGGTCGGTGGGAATTCACCCCTCCACTTT. This gives the protein CASSYSAVGGNSPLHF.

The chain uses TRBV27 and TRBJ1-4; D not certain. The CDR3 totals 13 residues. Trimming stripped 0 bases from V and 7 bases from J, with 6 bases between. Germline values: CDR1 MNHEY, CDR2 SMNVEV (reference sequence). CDR3: CASSLSSVEKLFF. CDR3 DNA: TGTGCCAGCAGTTTATCCTCAGTTGAAAAACTGTTTTTT.